Ten or more counts support the clone carrying this T cell receptor beta chain. The sample is drawn from a study of early T cells in non-severe SARS-CoV-2 infection. Turning to the study itself: Sequencing of bulk RNA from unsorted whole blood was done, without chain pairing.

MiXCR, run by TCRdb on the 5' RACE reads, gives a single entry per CDR3 protein. The sample consists of about 30,000 distinct CDR3 sequences, approximately 5.3% of them appearing once. V was cut by 0 bases and J by 1 base, with 13 bases left in between. The CDR3 has 17 residues. Germline CDR1 reads LGHNA; CDR2 reads YSLEER. Specimen: whole blood. The chain carries TRBV4-3 and TRBJ2-1; TRBD1 or TRBD2 may be the D gene (5 bases each). The receptor's source is an adult who was a healthcare worker with PCR-confirmed SARS-CoV-2 infection or an uninfected control (not recorded which). The CDR3 region is CASSQDPSGQSYNEQFF. The CDR3 nucleotides are TGCGCCAGCAGCCAAGATCCATCGGGGCAATCCTACAATGAGCAGTTCTTC.